Following are 32 T cell receptor beta chains from one sample sequenced in a study of cytomegalovirus exposure and HLA in healthy donors. 60 Vbeta and 13 Jbeta primers were used in PCR. The protocol was immunoSEQ multiplex PCR, while the TCRdb copy is restricted to in-frame clones and leaves out a portion. This table holds 90,000 to 120,000 clones, roughly four fifths found once. Sequenced input: PBMCs. The receptors were sampled from a male donor in good health and CMV-seropositive.

The V and J genes are TRBV27 and TRBJ1-1, with D possibly matching TRBD1 (5 bases). Germline V gene lookup returns CDR1 MNHEY and CDR2 SMNVEV (reference sequence). The CDR3 has 15 amino acids. Trimming shortened V by 2 bases and J by 6 bases, and 16 bases separated the two germline ends. The CDR3 sequence is CASSLGVGVVAEAFF. The CDR3 DNA sequence: TGTGCCAGCAGTTTAGGGGTAGGGGTGGTTGCTGAAGCTTTCTTT.

In this sample, this clone turned up a few times. The J gene is TRBJ2-1, the V gene TRBV27, with 7 positions matching TRBD1. CDR3 length: 13 residues. Germline V gene sequence: CDR1 MNHEY, CDR2 SMNVEV (reference sequence). The J segment lost 8 bases and the V segment lost 4 bases, leaving 5 bases of the junction unmatched. DNA of the CDR3: TGTGCCAGCAGTTCCGCGCAGGGGGATGAGCAGTTCTTC. Translation gives CASSSAQGDEQFF.

On this clone: Germline and junction disagree at one end, which may indicate a read error. The DNA for the CDR3 is TGTGCTAGCAGCTTAGACTACGGGGAGACCCAGTACTTC. Its translation is CASSLDYGETQYF. The chain joins TRBV7-7 to TRBJ2-5; perhaps TRBD2 as D (5 bases). This CDR3 is 13 amino acids long. Germline CDR1 is SSHAT and CDR2 is FNYEAQ (reference sequence).

The table lists this clone with a count of one. The chain recombines TRBV5-4 with TRBJ1-4; 7 nucleotides align to TRBD1. The CDR3 contains 14 residues. Trimming at V came to 3 bases and at J to 8 bases, leaving 7 bases not matched to a gene. Germline V gene sequence: CDR1 SGHNT, CDR2 YYREEE (reference sequence). The CDR3 spells CASSSYRGSEKLFF. The CDR3 coding sequence is TGTGCCAGCAGCTCCTACAGGGGCTCAGAAAAACTGTTTTTT.

The chain couples TRBV7-9 to TRBJ1-6; D call uncertain. V dropped 1 base and J dropped 8 bases, with 12 bases sitting between them. The germline V gene encodes CDR1 SEHNR and CDR2 FQNEAQ (reference sequence). This CDR3 spans 15 amino acids. CDR3 amino acids: CASSLGGGPYSPLHF. CDR3 DNA sequence: TGTGCCAGCAGCTTAGGGGGAGGACCCTATTCACCCCTCCACTTT.

The chain combines TRBV4-1 with TRBJ1-2; no clear D gene. The germline V and J ends were trimmed by 1 base and 4 bases, with 13 bases remaining between them. Germline CDR1 MGHRA, CDR2 YSYEKL. The CDR3 is 15 residues long. The CDR3 DNA sequence: TGCGCCAGCAGCCAAGTGGAGCACCAAGTCTATGGCTACACCTTC. This translates into CASSQVEHQVYGYTF.

The chain is built from TRBV14 and TRBJ2-1, with 7 bases fitting TRBD2. Germline trimming cut 4 bases from V and 9 bases from J; bases unmatched to any gene: 15. Looked up from germline, CDR1 is SGHDN and CDR2 is FVKESK. The CDR3 runs 16 residues. CDR3 residues: CASSLGRDYPRGEQFF. The CDR3 bases are TGTGCCAGCAGCCTGGGCCGGGACTACCCACGGGGTGAGCAGTTCTTC.

This clone was observed many times. The gene calls are TRBV7-9 and TRBJ1-3; D is undetermined. The CDR3 extends over 13 amino acids. With 11 bases removed from V and 0 bases from J, the gap between germline ends came to 11 bases. The germline V gene has CDR1 SEHNR and CDR2 FQNEAQ (reference sequence). CDR3: CASTDFSGNTIYF. CDR3 bases: TGTGCCTCAACCGACTTCTCTGGAAACACCATATATTTT.

This clone has just one count. The chain combines TRBV6-5 with TRBJ1-1; D is unresolved. V shed 0 bases and J shed 0 bases, with 8 bases lying between them. Looked up from germline, CDR1 is MNHEY and CDR2 is SVGAGI. This CDR3 spans 15 amino acids. DNA of the CDR3: TGTGCCAGCAGTTACTCGAGCTTTATGAACACTGAAGCTTTCTTT. It codes for CASSYSSFMNTEAFF.

This chain joins TRBV29-1 and TRBJ2-7; D is perhaps TRBD1 (6 bases). The germline V gene has CDR1 SQVTM and CDR2 ANQGSEA. The V end lost 2 bases, the J end lost 0 bases, and 14 bases lay between the germline ends. The CDR3 has 15 residues. CDR3 sequence reads: CSVETTGFFSYEQYF. CDR3 nucleotide sequence: TGCAGCGTTGAAACGACAGGATTTTTCTCCTACGAGCAGTACTTC.

The chain carries TRBV5-1 and TRBJ2-5, with D possibly being TRBD2 (6 bases). Per germline, CDR1 SGHRS and CDR2 YFSETQ. The CDR3 spans 15 residues. V gave up 0 bases and J gave up 5 bases, with 14 bases separating them. CDR3 sequence reads: CASSLGGVLIETQYF. The CDR3 coding sequence is TGCGCCAGCAGCTTGGGCGGGGTTTTGATCGAGACCCAGTACTTC.

The rearrangement links TRBV5-6 to TRBJ2-7; 9 bases align to TRBD1. Germline loops: CDR1 SGHDT, CDR2 YYEEEE. The ends lost 2 bases at V and 5 bases at J; junction bases unmatched: 2. This CDR3 has 13 amino acids. CDR3: CASSFRDRDEQYF. In DNA form, the CDR3 reads TGTGCCAGCAGCTTCCGGGACAGGGACGAGCAGTACTTC.

DNA for the CDR3: TGTGCCAGCAGCCGACTACAGGGACTAGCGGCAGATACGCAGTATTTT. It translates to CASSRLQGLAADTQYF. The rearrangement joins TRBV9 to TRBJ2-3, with 11 positions matching TRBD2. Looked up from germline, CDR1 is SGDLS and CDR2 is YYNGEE. J was trimmed by 4 bases and V by 4 bases; bases with no gene match: 8. The CDR3 contains 16 residues.

This clone was seen only a few times. V usage is TRBV6-1 and J usage is TRBJ1-1, with no clear D. V was trimmed by 3 bases and J by 2 bases, leaving 7 bases between them. The CDR3 has 13 amino acids. Germline CDR1 is MNHNS and CDR2 is SASEGT. CDR3 sequence reads: CASSEFRNTEAFF. The DNA for the CDR3 is TGTGCCAGCAGTGAGTTCAGAAACACTGAAGCTTTCTTT.

The CDR3 DNA reads TGTGCCAGTAGTATCGGAGTTAGAAGCACTGAAGCTTTCTTT. Its translation is CASSIGVRSTEAFF. The gene calls are TRBV19 and TRBJ1-1; no definite D call. Germline V gene sequence: CDR1 LNHDA, CDR2 SQIVND (reference sequence). Trimming pared 3 bases from V and 4 bases from J, leaving 12 bases between. This CDR3 has 14 amino acids.

This chain links TRBV7-2 with TRBJ1-2; 9 bases agree with TRBD1. This CDR3 comprises 15 residues. V lost 2 bases, J lost 7 bases, and 8 bases stayed unmatched. Germline CDR1 and CDR2: SGHTA and FQGNSA. CDR3 sequence reads: CASSLRGQGKAGYTF. In DNA, the CDR3 is TGTGCCAGCAGCTTACGGGGACAGGGTAAGGCTGGCTACACCTTC. Variable domain in full (rest from reference TRBV7-2 and TRBJ1-2): GAGVSQSPSNKVTEKGKDVELRCDPISGHTALYWYRQSLGQGLEFLIYFQGNSAPDKSGLPSDRFSAERTGGSVSTLTIQRTQQEDSAVYLCASSLRGQGKAGYTFGSGTRLTVV.

The gene calls are TRBV7-2 and TRBJ2-4, with D tentatively TRBD2 (7 bases). CDR3 length: 16 amino acids. Germline V lookup: CDR1 SGHTA, CDR2 FQGNSA. Trimming removed 0 bases from V and 8 bases from J, with 17 bases in between. DNA of the CDR3: TGTGCCAGCAGCTTAGCGGGAGTTAGGGGGGGATACATTCAGTACTTC. This sequence encodes CASSLAGVRGGYIQYF.

This clone has more than one count but fewer than ten. The rearrangement links TRBV11-2 to TRBJ1-6, with TRBD1 as a possible D gene (6 bases). Trimming pared 1 base from V and 14 bases from J, leaving 12 bases between. Germline V CDR1 and CDR2: SGHAT, FQNNGV. The CDR3 extends over 13 amino acids. The CDR3 sequence is CASSLVAGDTLHF. Here the CDR3 DNA reads TGTGCCAGCAGCTTAGTTGCGGGGGACACCCTCCACTTT.

The rearrangement links TRBV19 to TRBJ2-1; 10 nucleotides line up with TRBD1. In germline, CDR1 is LNHDA, CDR2 SQIVND (reference sequence). After removal of 2 bases from V and 7 bases from J, the junction contained 5 bases not matched to a gene. There are 15 residues in the CDR3. The CDR3 nucleotides are TGTGCCAGTAGTATACGACAGGGGGCGCATAATGAGCAGTTCTTC. Translating gives CASSIRQGAHNEQFF.

V gene TRBV2 combines with J gene TRBJ2-5; D might be TRBD2 (7 bases). Looked up from germline, CDR1 is SNHLY and CDR2 is FYNNEI. V shed 2 bases and J shed 2 bases, with 15 bases lying between them. CDR3 length: 16 amino acids. In nucleotides, the CDR3 is TGTGCCAGCAGTGAAATAGGCGGGGGCTTTCAAGAGACCCAGTACTTC. As protein: CASSEIGGGFQETQYF.

The count of this clone is one. This chain uses TRBV6-5 with TRBJ1-2; D is possibly TRBD1 (6 bases). Trimming took off 7 bases at V and 9 bases at J, with 15 bases between the two ends. The CDR3 is 12 residues long. Germline V CDR1 and CDR2: MNHEY, SVGAGI. CDR3 sequence (DNA): TGTGCCAGCAAACAGGGAAGTAGGAGCTACACCTTC. It is translated as CASKQGSRSYTF.

The genes are TRBV4-2 and TRBJ1-1; 7 nucleotides match TRBD1. This CDR3 comprises 17 residues. V shed 4 bases, J shed 3 bases, and the junction held 14 bases outside the gene matches. The germline gives CDR1 LGHNA, CDR2 YNFKEQ. The CDR3 DNA reads as TGTGCCAGCAGCCTCGCGATAGAGGGGGCTGGGGACACTGAAGCTTTCTTT. Translating it yields CASSLAIEGAGDTEAFF.

The chain carries TRBV7-9 and TRBJ1-2; D may be TRBD1 (5 bases). V lost 0 bases, J lost 4 bases, and 15 bases lay in between. This CDR3 is 16 amino acids long. Germline-derived CDR1 and CDR2 are SEHNR and FQNEAQ (reference sequence). The DNA for the CDR3 is TGTGCCAGCAGCTTAGCTTCTTTGGGGGGTGTCTATGGCTACACCTTC. Amino acid sequence: CASSLASLGGVYGYTF.

This clone has a handful of counts. The chain has TRBV2 and TRBJ1-1, with D possibly being TRBD1 (6 bases). Between the trimmed V and J ends, which lost 5 bases and 5 bases, there was a span of 12 bases. CDR1 SNHLY and CDR2 FYNNEI come from the germline V gene. This CDR3 is built from 13 residues. The CDR3 reads CASSPGVTTEAFF. The DNA for the CDR3 is TGTGCCAGCAGTCCAGGGGTCACAACTGAAGCTTTCTTT.

The rearrangement links TRBV5-4 to TRBJ2-5, with 11 bases fitting TRBD1. The ends lost 5 bases at V and 4 bases at J; junction bases unmatched: 7. The germline CDR1 and CDR2 sequences are SGHNT and YYREEE (reference sequence). This CDR3 contains 15 residues. Here the CDR3 DNA reads TGTGCCAGCAGAGACTGGACAGGGGGCTCAGAGACCCAGTACTTC. Amino acid sequence: CASRDWTGGSETQYF.

This clone was seen only a few times. This chain connects TRBV6-1 to TRBJ1-2, with D perhaps TRBD1 (5 bases). In germline, CDR1 is MNHNS, CDR2 SASEGT. Trimming cost V 7 bases and J 2 bases, with 17 bases left between them. The CDR3 runs 15 residues. CDR3 loop: CASTLGVGSNYGYTF. In DNA, the CDR3 is TGTGCCAGCACCCTAGGGGTAGGGTCCAACTATGGCTACACCTTC.

V usage is TRBV19 and J usage is TRBJ1-5, with D unclear. V gave up 9 bases and J gave up 7 bases, with 22 bases separating them. Per germline, CDR1 LNHDA and CDR2 SQIVND (reference sequence). The CDR3 loop spans 15 amino acids. The CDR3 bases are TGTGCCAGGGGGAGGGAAGACGGACCGGCGCAGCCCCAGCATTTT. This codes for CARGREDGPAQPQHF.

The rearrangement joins TRBV28 to TRBJ2-7, with a tentative D call TRBD1 (6 bases). V was cut by 2 bases and J by 7 bases, with 24 bases left in between. This CDR3 region has 17 residues. CDR1 MDHEN and CDR2 SYDVKM come from the germline V gene. CDR3 in DNA: TGTGCCAGCAGTTTAAGTGGGGGCGGATTTGGGGCTGAAGAGCAGTACTTC. This codes for CASSLSGGGFGAEEQYF.

This clone has a count of ten or more. This chain joins TRBV4-2 and TRBJ2-3; weak D call: TRBD2 (5 bases). The CDR3 is made up of 12 amino acids. CDR1 is LGHNA, CDR2 YNFKEQ, per germline. V gave up 3 bases and J gave up 8 bases, with 9 bases separating them. The CDR3 nucleotides are TGTGCCAGCAGCCAGGAGGTGGCTACGCAGTATTTT. This codes for CASSQEVATQYF.

This clone has just one count. The chain has TRBV25-1 and TRBJ1-4, with D perhaps matching TRBD1 (5 bases). The CDR3 is 15 residues long. Germline-derived CDR1 and CDR2 are MGHDK and SYGVNS. V was trimmed by 7 bases and J by 3 bases, leaving 15 bases between them. The CDR3 region has the DNA TGTGCCAGCACCCACGCGAAGGGGTCTAATGAAAAACTGTTTTTT. Its translation: CASTHAKGSNEKLFF.

The J gene is TRBJ2-1, the V gene TRBV10-1; 8 bases fit TRBD2. CDR1 is WNHNN, CDR2 SYGVQD, per germline (reference sequence). Germline trimming cut 0 bases from V and 6 bases from J; bases unmatched to any gene: 7. The CDR3 is 16 amino acids. CDR3: CASSESISGGANEQFF. CDR3 sequence (DNA): TGCGCCAGCAGTGAGTCGATAAGCGGGGGTGCCAATGAGCAGTTCTTC.

This clone has only a few counts. The V call is TRBV15, the J call TRBJ1-4; TRBD1 agrees at 9 bases. V dropped 7 bases and J dropped 7; count of bases not matched to a gene: 10. Per the germline V gene, CDR1 is LNHNV and CDR2 is YYDKDF (reference sequence). This CDR3 comprises 15 residues. CDR3 sequence: CATTAGQGRGEKLFF. The CDR3 nucleotides are TGTGCCACCACAGCAGGACAGGGGAGAGGTGAAAAACTGTTTTTT.